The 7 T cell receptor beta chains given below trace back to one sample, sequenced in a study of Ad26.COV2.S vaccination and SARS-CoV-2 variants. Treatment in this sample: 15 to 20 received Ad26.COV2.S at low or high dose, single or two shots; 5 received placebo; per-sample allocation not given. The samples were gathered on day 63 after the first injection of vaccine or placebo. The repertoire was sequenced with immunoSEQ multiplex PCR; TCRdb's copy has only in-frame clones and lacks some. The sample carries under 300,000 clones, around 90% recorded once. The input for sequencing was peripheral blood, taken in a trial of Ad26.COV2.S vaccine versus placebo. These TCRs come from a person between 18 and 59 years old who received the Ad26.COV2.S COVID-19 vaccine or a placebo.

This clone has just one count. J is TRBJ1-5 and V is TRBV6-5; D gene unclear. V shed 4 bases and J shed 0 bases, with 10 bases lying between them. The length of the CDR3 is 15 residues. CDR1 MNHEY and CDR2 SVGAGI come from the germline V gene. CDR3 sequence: CASSLLKGSNQPQHF. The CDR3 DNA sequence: TGTGCCAGCAGTTTGCTCAAAGGTAGCAATCAGCCCCAGCATTTT.

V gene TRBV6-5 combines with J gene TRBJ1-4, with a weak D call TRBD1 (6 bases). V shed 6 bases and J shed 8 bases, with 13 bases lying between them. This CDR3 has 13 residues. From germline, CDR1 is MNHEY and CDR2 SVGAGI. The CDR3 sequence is CASRPGHSEKLFF. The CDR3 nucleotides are TGTGCCAGCAGACCGGGACACTCAGAAAAACTGTTTTTT.

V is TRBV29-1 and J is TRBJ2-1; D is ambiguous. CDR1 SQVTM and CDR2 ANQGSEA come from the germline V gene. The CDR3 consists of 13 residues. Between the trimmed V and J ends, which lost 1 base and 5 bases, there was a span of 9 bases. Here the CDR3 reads CSVEGPLNNEQFF. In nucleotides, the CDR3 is TGCAGCGTTGAAGGACCCCTTAACAATGAGCAGTTCTTC.

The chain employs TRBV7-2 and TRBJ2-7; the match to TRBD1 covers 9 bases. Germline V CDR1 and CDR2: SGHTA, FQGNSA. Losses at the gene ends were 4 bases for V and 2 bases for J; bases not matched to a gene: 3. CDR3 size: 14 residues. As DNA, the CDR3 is TGTGCCAGCAGCTACGACAGGGGGGCCTACGAGCAGTACTTC. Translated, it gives CASSYDRGAYEQYF.

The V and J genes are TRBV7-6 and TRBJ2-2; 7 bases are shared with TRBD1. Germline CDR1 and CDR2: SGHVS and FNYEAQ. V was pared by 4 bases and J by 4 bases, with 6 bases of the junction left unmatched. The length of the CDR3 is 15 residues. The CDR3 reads CASSSVTGVTGELFF. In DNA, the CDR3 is TGTGCCAGCAGCTCGGTCACAGGGGTCACCGGGGAGCTGTTTTTT.

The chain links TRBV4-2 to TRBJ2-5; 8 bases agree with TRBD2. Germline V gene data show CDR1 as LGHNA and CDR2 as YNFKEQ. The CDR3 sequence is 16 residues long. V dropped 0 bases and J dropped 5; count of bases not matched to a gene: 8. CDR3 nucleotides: TGTGCCAGCAGCCAAGATTTAGCGGGAAGAGGGGAGACCCAGTACTTC. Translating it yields CASSQDLAGRGETQYF.

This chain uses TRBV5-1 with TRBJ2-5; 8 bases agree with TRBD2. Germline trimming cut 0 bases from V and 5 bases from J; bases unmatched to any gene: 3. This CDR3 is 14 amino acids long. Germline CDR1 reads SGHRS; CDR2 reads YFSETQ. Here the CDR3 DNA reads TGCGCCAGCAGCTTGGAGGGACTAGTGGAGACCCAGTACTTC. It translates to CASSLEGLVETQYF. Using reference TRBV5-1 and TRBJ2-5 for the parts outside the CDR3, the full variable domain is KAGVTQTPRYLIKTRGQQVTLSCSPISGHRSVSWYQQTPGQGLQFLFEYFSETQRNKGNFPGRFSGRQFSNSRSEMNVSTLELGDSALYLCASSLEGLVETQYFGPGTRLLVL.